Following are 15 T cell receptor beta chains from one sample sequenced in a study of CD8+ T cells in alopecia areata. Sequencing relied on a cDNA template that was reverse transcribed from extracted RNA. Sequenced by immunoSEQ multiplex PCR; TCRdb stores in-frame clones only, minus some. The sample shows 200,000 or so clones, more than 45% of them seen only once. Sample treatment: oral pan-JAK inhibitor, 5-10 mg twice daily. Sequencing was performed on CD4+ T cells sorted from blood, taken at week 24, from a patient treated with tofacitinib. These receptor sequences come from a human donor with alopecia areata.

This clone was recorded a few times. The J gene is TRBJ1-2, the V gene TRBV21-1; TRBD1 is taken as the D call from the table, unchecked against the DNA. TRBV21-1 counts as a pseudogene. The CDR3 extends over 15 amino acids. The CDR3 DNA reads as TGTGCCAGCAGCAGTACAGGGAGATACGACTATGGCTACACCTTC. This translates into CASSSTGRYDYGYTF.

The V call is TRBV9, the J call TRBJ2-5, with 11 bases lining up with TRBD1. The CDR3 extends over 14 amino acids. V gave up 4 bases and J gave up 5 bases; unmatched junction bases: 4. Looked up from germline, CDR1 is SGDLS and CDR2 is YYNGEE. The CDR3 protein is CASSLDRGRETQYF. Here the CDR3 DNA reads TGTGCCAGCAGCTTGGACAGGGGGCGCGAGACCCAGTACTTC. Full variable domain (outside the CDR3, taken from reference TRBV9 and TRBJ2-5): DSGVTQTPKHLITATGQRVTLRCSPRSGDLSVYWYQQSLDQGLQFLIQYYNGEERAKGNILERFSAQQFPDLHSELNLSSLELGDSALYFCASSLDRGRETQYFGPGTRLLVL.

The chain is built from TRBV4-3 and TRBJ2-7; D is unclear. CDR1 is LGHNA, CDR2 YSLEER, per germline. The CDR3 totals 14 residues. The V gene lost 4 bases and the J gene lost 3 bases, with 13 bases spanning the gap. This chain's CDR3 is CASSLLGDGYEQYF. CDR3 nucleotides: TGCGCCAGCAGCCTGCTAGGAGATGGCTACGAGCAGTACTTC.

The V and J genes are TRBV9 and TRBJ2-2, with 10 bases matching TRBD2. The germline V gene encodes CDR1 SGDLS and CDR2 YYNGEE. This CDR3 is 16 amino acids long. V shed 0 bases and J 4 bases; nucleotides not matched to a gene: 3. CDR3 nucleotides: TGTGCCAGCAGCGTAGAACTAGCGGGATTCACCGGGGAGCTGTTTTTT. Its protein product is CASSVELAGFTGELFF.

Here the CDR3 DNA reads TGTGCCAGCAGGCGGACTAGCGGAACCCAAGAGACCCAGTACTTC. Its protein product is CASRRTSGTQETQYF. The chain couples TRBV7-9 to TRBJ2-5; 10 bases fit TRBD2. This CDR3 is built from 15 residues. The trim removed 6 bases at V and 1 base at J, leaving 5 bases unmatched. Germline V gene data show CDR1 as SEHNR and CDR2 as FQNEAQ (reference sequence).

The chain combines TRBV7-2 with TRBJ2-5; the match to TRBD2 covers 7 bases. The CDR3 totals 14 residues. V trimming: 5 bases; J trimming: 1 base; junction bases outside the gene matches: 4. Per the germline V gene, CDR1 is SGHTA and CDR2 is FQGNSA. This CDR3 is CASSPGLSQETQYF. The CDR3 coding sequence is TGTGCCAGCAGCCCGGGACTAAGCCAAGAGACCCAGTACTTC.

The chain uses TRBV28 and TRBJ2-7; D perhaps matches TRBD2 (6 bases). Germline CDR1 reads MDHEN; CDR2 reads SYDVKM. The germline V and J ends were trimmed by 2 bases and 13 bases, with 15 bases remaining between them. There are 12 residues in the CDR3. The CDR3: CASSLVGSGPYF. As DNA, the CDR3 is TGTGCCAGCAGTTTAGTTGGTAGCGGTCCTTACTTC.

This chain links TRBV7-6 with TRBJ2-1; 10 bases map to TRBD2. The CDR3 consists of 18 residues. Looked up from germline, CDR1 is SGHVS and CDR2 is FNYEAQ. Trimming removed 0 bases from V and 7 bases from J; junction bases left unmatched: 12. The CDR3 sequence is CASSLAGVLAGQRNEQFF. As DNA, the CDR3 is TGTGCCAGCAGCTTAGCCGGCGTACTAGCGGGACAGAGGAATGAGCAGTTCTTC. The full variable domain, completed using reference TRBV7-6 and TRBJ2-1, is GAGVSQSPRYKVTKRGQDVALRCDPISGHVSLYWYRQALGQGPEFLTYFNYEAQQDKSGLPNDRFSAERPEGSISTLTIQRTEQRDSAMYRCASSLAGVLAGQRNEQFFGPGTRLTVL.

The rearrangement uses TRBV28 and TRBJ2-1, with a weak D call TRBD2 (5 bases). The V and J ends lost 9 bases and 7 bases respectively, with 25 bases between them. Looked up from germline, CDR1 is MDHEN and CDR2 is SYDVKM. This CDR3 has 16 amino acids. The CDR3 loop reads CASSYPRGSSDNEQFF. As DNA, the CDR3 is TGTGCCAGTTCCTACCCCAGAGGGAGTTCGGATAATGAGCAGTTCTTC.

The chain combines TRBV29-1 with TRBJ2-3, with D maybe TRBD1 (5 bases). Trimming stripped 6 bases from V and 5 bases from J, with 12 bases between. This CDR3 is built from 12 residues. From germline, CDR1 is SQVTM and CDR2 ANQGSEA. The CDR3 region has the DNA TGCAGCGTCAAACCAACAGGAGATACGCAGTATTTT. Its translation is CSVKPTGDTQYF.

This chain links TRBV30 with TRBJ2-7; 8 nucleotides match TRBD2. V shed 2 bases and J 6 bases; nucleotides not matched to a gene: 12. Germline CDR1 GTSNPN, CDR2 SVGIG (reference sequence). This CDR3 is built from 15 residues. The CDR3 region is CAWSYRLSGGPEQYF. CDR3 nucleotide sequence: TGTGCCTGGAGTTACCGACTATCGGGAGGGCCCGAGCAGTACTTC.

This CDR3 is CASSQDWGMDGTEAFF. The CDR3 DNA is TGCGCCAGCAGCCAAGATTGGGGCATGGACGGGACTGAAGCTTTCTTT. The chain recombines TRBV4-3 with TRBJ1-1; D perhaps matches TRBD1 (5 bases). This CDR3 spans 16 amino acids. Trimming took off 0 bases at V and 5 bases at J, with 16 bases between the two ends. CDR1 LGHNA and CDR2 YSLEER come from the germline V gene.

CDR3 coding DNA: TGTGCCAGCAGCCCAGGGGGCCGCAACTATGGCTACACCTTC. This encodes CASSPGGRNYGYTF. The rearrangement links TRBV7-3 to TRBJ1-2, with TRBD1 matching 8 bases. The germline V gene has CDR1 SGHTA and CDR2 FQGTGA. The CDR3 has 14 amino acids. The trim removed 5 bases at V and 2 bases at J, leaving 4 bases unmatched.

The CDR3 DNA sequence: TGTGCCAGCAGTGGAGGCAGGCAACCCCATCAGCCCCAGCATTTT. As protein: CASSGGRQPHQPQHF. The chain joins TRBV6-5 to TRBJ1-5; D gene uncertain. This CDR3 is built from 15 residues. Trimming took off 5 bases at V and 5 bases at J, with 16 bases between the two ends. Looked up from germline, CDR1 is MNHEY and CDR2 is SVGAGI.

V is TRBV27 and J is TRBJ1-5, with D unresolved. V was pared by 2 bases and J by 3 bases, with 11 bases between. Germline assignment: CDR1 MNHEY and CDR2 SMNVEV (reference sequence). The CDR3 extends over 15 amino acids. The CDR3 sequence is CASSLRQSINQPQHF. The CDR3 DNA reads TGTGCCAGCAGTTTACGGCAGTCTATCAATCAGCCCCAGCATTTT.